This T cell receptor (beta chain) stems from a study of T cell responses to AZD1222 COVID-19 vaccine. Pooled in the analysis were second doses at about 4 or about 12 weeks. The ends lost 6 bases at V and 3 bases at J; junction bases unmatched: 7. CDR3 length equals 15 residues. Germline CDR1 SNHLY, CDR2 FYNNEI. Clones were read by immunoSEQ multiplex PCR, and TCRdb kept only the in-frame ones, dropping some. Of about 160,000 clones listed, roughly 88% are singletons. The clonotype originates from an adult who received the AZD1222 COVID-19 vaccine. This specimen consisted of peripheral blood, obtained 28 days after the second AZD1222 dose. The chain is built from TRBV2 and TRBJ1-5, with 8 positions matching TRBD1. The chain's CDR3 is CASSLDRGLNQPQHF. For the CDR3, the DNA is TGTGCCAGCAGCCTTGACAGGGGCCTCAATCAGCCCCAGCATTTT.